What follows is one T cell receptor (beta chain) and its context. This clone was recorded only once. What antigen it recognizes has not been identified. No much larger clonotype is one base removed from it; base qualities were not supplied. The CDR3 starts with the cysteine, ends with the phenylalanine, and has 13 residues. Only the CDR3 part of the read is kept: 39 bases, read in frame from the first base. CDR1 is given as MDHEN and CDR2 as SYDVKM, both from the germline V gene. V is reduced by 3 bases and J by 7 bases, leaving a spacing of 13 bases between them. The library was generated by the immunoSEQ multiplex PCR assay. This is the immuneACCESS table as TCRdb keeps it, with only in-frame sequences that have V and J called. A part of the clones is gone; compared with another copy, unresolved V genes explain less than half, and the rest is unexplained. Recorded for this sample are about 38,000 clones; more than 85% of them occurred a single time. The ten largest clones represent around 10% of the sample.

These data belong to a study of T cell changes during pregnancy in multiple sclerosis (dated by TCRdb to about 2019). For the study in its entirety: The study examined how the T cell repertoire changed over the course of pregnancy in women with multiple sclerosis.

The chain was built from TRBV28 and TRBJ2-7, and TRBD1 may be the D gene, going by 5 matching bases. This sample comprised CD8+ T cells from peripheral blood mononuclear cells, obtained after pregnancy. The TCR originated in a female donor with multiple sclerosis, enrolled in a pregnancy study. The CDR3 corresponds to CASSLWGRWEQYF. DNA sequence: TGTGCCAGCAGTTTGTGGGGCCGTTGGGAGCAGTACTTC.